This T cell receptor (beta chain) was identified in a study of T cell responses to AZD1222 COVID-19 vaccine. The overall study: Timing groups of about 4 and about 12 weeks for second doses were pooled.

This CDR3 spans 15 amino acids. Germline lookup yields CDR1 LGHDT and CDR2 YNNKEL (reference sequence). Trimming shortened V by 3 bases and J by 8 bases, and 16 bases separated the two germline ends. Remarks on this clone: Its antigen is not identified.

The study, taken as a whole, reports: Following two doses of AZD1222, Spike-specific TCR breadth and depth rose.

Profiling relied on immunoSEQ multiplex PCR, and the TCRdb table lists in-frame clones only, not all of them. The table lists 95,000 to 150,000 clones, roughly 87% of them singletons. V is TRBV3-1 (or the pseudogene TRBV3-2) and J is TRBJ1-4, with D possibly matching TRBD1 (5 bases). This material consisted of peripheral blood, taken on day 0 of AZD1222 vaccination. This TCR derives from an adult in good health. CDR3 bases: TGTGCCAGCAGCCATGGGGGTGGGCTAGGAGAAAAACTGTTTTTT. Residues: CASSHGGGLGEKLFF.